One sample yielded the 30 T cell receptor beta chains listed below, sequenced in a study of TIL therapy for anti-PD-1-resistant metastatic lung cancer. Noted time point: pre-treatment sample, taken before nivolumab and TIL therapy. The libraries were made with immunoSEQ v3. Libraries were prepared by immunoSEQ multiplex PCR; TCRdb keeps only in-frame clonotypes and omits some of them. Of some 60,000 clones in the sample, roughly 69% were seen once. Specimen: blood, collected at baseline. The receptors derive from a person aged 30 to 80 with non-small cell lung cancer.

This clone showed up just a few times. The CDR3 region has the DNA TGCGCCAGCAGCCAAACGACAGGGAGGACTGAAGCTTTCTTT. Residues: CASSQTTGRTEAFF. The chain couples TRBV5-1 to TRBJ1-1, with 7 nucleotides matching TRBD1. The CDR3 consists of 14 residues. With 4 bases clipped from V and 5 bases from J, the junction kept 8 bases outside the gene matches. CDR1 is SGHRS and CDR2 is YFSETQ in the germline V gene.

CDR3 loop: CAWSVGAGGDGYTF. The CDR3 DNA follows: TGTGCCTGGAGCGTGGGGGCAGGGGGCGATGGCTACACCTTC. The chain joins TRBV30 to TRBJ1-2, with 8 bases aligning to TRBD1. The CDR3 is 14 residues long. J gave up 6 bases and V 3 bases, and 9 bases lay outside the gene matches. Germline CDR1 and CDR2: GTSNPN and SVGIG (reference sequence).

The CDR3 region has the DNA TGCGCCAGCAGCCTAGCTAGCGGGAGCGCCCTTTCCACGCAGTATTTT. This gives the protein CASSLASGSALSTQYF. V gene TRBV5-1 combines with J gene TRBJ2-3; 10 bases fit TRBD2. The V and J ends lost 4 bases and 9 bases, in that order; junction bases with no gene match: 14. CDR1 is SGHRS, CDR2 YFSETQ, per germline. The CDR3 loop spans 16 amino acids.

This clone is a singleton in its sample. The V gene is TRBV6-6, the J gene TRBJ1-3; D not resolved. The V gene's germline CDR1 is MNHNY and CDR2 SVGAGI (reference sequence). V was trimmed by 5 bases and J by 0 bases, leaving 11 bases between them. The CDR3 is 15 residues long. CDR3 DNA: TGTGCCAGCAGTCCCCCCTGGCTCTCTGGAAACACCATATATTTT. Protein sequence: CASSPPWLSGNTIYF.

The rearrangement links TRBV11-1 to TRBJ2-7; unclear D gene. Per germline, CDR1 SGHAT and CDR2 FQDESV (reference sequence). The V end lost 6 bases, the J end lost 3 bases, and 6 bases lay between the germline ends. The CDR3 runs to 11 residues. The CDR3 DNA reads TGTGCCAGCAGGGGGTACTACGAGCAGTACTTC. As protein: CASRGYYEQYF. Full variable domain (outside the CDR3, taken from reference TRBV11-1 and TRBJ2-7): EAEVAQSPRYKITEKSQAVAFWCDPISGHATLYWYRQILGQGPELLVQFQDESVVDDSQLPKDRFSAERLKGVDSTLKIQPAELGDSAMYLCASRGYYEQYFGPGTRLTVT.

This chain links TRBV5-4 with TRBJ2-1; 10 bases align to TRBD2. CDR1 is SGHNT, CDR2 YYREEE, per germline (reference sequence). The CDR3 sequence is 17 residues long. Losses at the gene ends were 4 bases for V and 4 bases for J; bases not matched to a gene: 11. The CDR3, as DNA: TGTGCCAGCAGCGGGGGGACTAGCGCCGAAACATACAATGAGCAGTTCTTC. It translates to CASSGGTSAETYNEQFF.

The rearrangement links TRBV29-1 to TRBJ2-5; tentative D call: TRBD1 (5 bases). The CDR3 runs to 13 residues. Per germline, CDR1 SQVTM and CDR2 ANQGSEA. V dropped 4 bases and J dropped 0 bases, with 9 bases sitting between them. The CDR3 here is CSVGQTYQETQYF. CDR3 in DNA: TGCAGCGTTGGACAGACGTACCAAGAGACCCAGTACTTC.

This clone turned up a few times. The rearrangement links TRBV29-1 to TRBJ1-1; D gene uncertain. This CDR3 is 14 amino acids long. The V end lost 7 bases, the J end lost 1 base, and 16 bases lay between the germline ends. Germline V lookup: CDR1 SQVTM, CDR2 ANQGSEA. In DNA, the CDR3 is TGCAGCGCCGAACGGGTATCGGGGAACACTGAAGCTTTCTTT. It specifies CSAERVSGNTEAFF.

The V call is TRBV6-1, the J call TRBJ1-1; 8 bases are shared with TRBD1. This CDR3 contains 14 residues. J lost 4 bases, V lost 6 bases, and 7 bases had no gene match. CDR1 MNHNS and CDR2 SASEGT come from the germline V gene. CDR3 loop: CASSRTGYSTEAFF. The DNA of the CDR3 is TGTGCCAGCAGCAGGACAGGGTATTCCACTGAAGCTTTCTTT.

The J gene is TRBJ1-4, the V gene TRBV13, with unresolved D. There are 17 residues in the CDR3. V gave up 2 bases and J gave up 0 bases, with 13 bases separating them. The germline V gene has CDR1 PRHDT and CDR2 FYEKMQ (reference sequence). This chain's CDR3 is CASSLRLRRATNEKLFF. The DNA for the CDR3 is TGTGCCAGCAGCTTACGGCTCAGGAGGGCAACTAATGAAAAACTGTTTTTT.

The chain couples TRBV5-6 to TRBJ2-4; D unclear. Trimming removed 3 bases at V and 0 bases at J, with 7 bases between. Germline CDR1 and CDR2: SGHDT and YYEEEE. This CDR3 contains 14 residues. As DNA, the CDR3 is TGTGCCAGCAGCTCACGCGGAGCCAAAAACATTCAGTACTTC. Translation: CASSSRGAKNIQYF. Full variable domain (remainder filled in from reference TRBV5-6 and TRBJ2-4): DAGVTQSPTHLIKTRGQQVTLRCSPKSGHDTVSWYQQALGQGPQFIFQYYEEEERQRGNFPDRFSGHQFPNYSSELNVNALLLGDSALYLCASSSRGAKNIQYFGAGTRLSVL.

V gene TRBV5-1 combines with J gene TRBJ2-1; 7 bases map to TRBD2. This CDR3 comprises 15 residues. After removal of 2 bases from V and 12 bases from J, the junction contained 14 bases not matched to a gene. Germline values: CDR1 SGHRS, CDR2 YFSETQ. The CDR3: CASSLLAATGRSQFF. The CDR3 DNA sequence: TGCGCCAGCAGCTTACTGGCGGCAACCGGGAGGTCGCAGTTCTTC.

This clone was counted a few times. The CDR3 reads CASSQDMGYQPQHF. CDR3 nucleotide sequence: TGCGCCAGCAGCCAAGATATGGGGTACCAGCCCCAGCATTTT. This chain connects TRBV4-1 to TRBJ1-5; no firm D call. Germline V gene lookup returns CDR1 MGHRA and CDR2 YSYEKL. Trimming shortened V by 0 bases and J by 7 bases, and 10 bases separated the two germline ends. The CDR3 runs 14 residues.

This rearrangement joins TRBV7-3 to TRBJ2-5, with TRBD2 matching 13 bases. The germline CDR1 and CDR2 sequences are SGHTA and FQGTGA. The CDR3 spans 15 residues. The ends lost 4 bases at V and 5 bases at J; junction bases unmatched: 4. CDR3 bases: TGTGCCAGCAGCTCCGGGACTAGCGGGATTGAGACCCAGTACTTC. Protein product: CASSSGTSGIETQYF.

V and J are TRBV5-1 and TRBJ1-2; D uncertain. The V gene's germline CDR1 is SGHRS and CDR2 YFSETQ. The CDR3 runs to 14 residues. V was pared by 4 bases and J by 3 bases, with 13 bases between. The CDR3 is CASSPRSSYYGYTF. The CDR3 region has the DNA TGCGCCAGCAGCCCCCGCAGCAGCTACTATGGCTACACCTTC.

The table lists this clone with a few counts. V usage is TRBV5-6 and J usage is TRBJ1-6; a possible D gene is TRBD1 (6 bases). CDR1 and CDR2 from the germline V gene are SGHDT and YYEEEE. The CDR3 is 13 residues long. V lost 3 bases, J lost 13 bases, and 14 bases lay in between. The CDR3 protein is CASSWGAEGPLHF. DNA of the CDR3: TGTGCCAGCAGCTGGGGGGCGGAAGGGCCCCTCCACTTT. Drawing the rest from reference TRBV5-6 and TRBJ1-6, the complete variable domain is DAGVTQSPTHLIKTRGQQVTLRCSPKSGHDTVSWYQQALGQGPQFIFQYYEEEERQRGNFPDRFSGHQFPNYSSELNVNALLLGDSALYLCASSWGAEGPLHFGNGTRLTVT.

The CDR3, as DNA: TGTGCCAGCAGCGAGGACCCGAACACCGGGGAGCTGTTTTTT. Translating it yields CASSEDPNTGELFF. The chain recombines TRBV9 with TRBJ2-2; D unresolved. The germline CDR1 and CDR2 sequences are SGDLS and YYNGEE. Trimming removed 3 bases at V and 0 bases at J, with 6 bases between. The CDR3 length is 14 residues.

This clone came up a few times. The chain is built from TRBV5-1 and TRBJ2-3, with 9 positions matching TRBD1. In germline, CDR1 is SGHRS, CDR2 YFSETQ. V lost 3 bases and J lost 10; bases outside the gene matches: 6. CDR3 length: 13 residues. The CDR3 loop reads CASSSGGTGSQYF. CDR3 DNA sequence: TGCGCCAGCAGCTCTGGCGGGACAGGGTCGCAGTATTTT. Together with reference TRBV5-1 and TRBJ2-3, the CDR3 gives the full variable domain: KAGVTQTPRYLIKTRGQQVTLSCSPISGHRSVSWYQQTPGQGLQFLFEYFSETQRNKGNFPGRFSGRQFSNSRSEMNVSTLELGDSALYLCASSSGGTGSQYFGPGTRLTVL.

J is TRBJ2-5 and V is TRBV2; D is unresolved. The length of the CDR3 is 12 residues. The germline V gene has CDR1 SNHLY and CDR2 FYNNEI. With 7 bases removed from V and 2 bases from J, the gap between germline ends came to 8 bases. The CDR3 reads CASTVAQETQYF. The CDR3 DNA reads as TGTGCCAGCACGGTAGCACAAGAGACCCAGTACTTC.

The chain carries TRBV7-3 and TRBJ1-1; unclear D gene. The germline V gene encodes CDR1 SGHTA and CDR2 FQGTGA. This CDR3 region has 13 residues. The ends were cut back, 4 bases at V and 3 bases at J, with 9 bases in the middle. CDR3 bases: TGTGCCAGCAGCTCTCCAGGAGACACTGAAGCTTTCTTT. The encoded protein is CASSSPGDTEAFF.

The V and J genes are TRBV12-5 and TRBJ1-2; D may be TRBD1 (6 bases). The CDR3 runs 13 residues. CDR1 LGHNT and CDR2 FRNRAP come from the germline V gene. With 6 bases removed from V and 8 bases from J, the gap between germline ends came to 16 bases. This CDR3 reads CASGSRQARGYTF. The CDR3 region has the DNA TGTGCTAGTGGCTCGAGACAGGCCCGGGGCTACACCTTC.

This chain links TRBV5-1 with TRBJ2-2; 9 positions match TRBD1. Per the germline V gene, CDR1 is SGHRS and CDR2 is YFSETQ. With V trimmed by 1 base and J by 1 base, 2 bases remained unmatched. This CDR3 has 16 residues. For the CDR3, the DNA is TGCGCCAGCAGCTTGATGGGACAGGGGAACACCGGGGAGCTGTTTTTT. This codes for CASSLMGQGNTGELFF.

This chain joins TRBV10-1 and TRBJ2-1; perhaps TRBD2 as D (6 bases). The CDR3 runs 14 residues. Germline V gene data show CDR1 as WNHNN and CDR2 as SYGVQD (reference sequence). Deletions cut 3 bases from V and 5 bases from J, with 11 bases between. The CDR3 reads CASSDGGSHNEQFF. Written as DNA, the CDR3 is TGCGCCAGCAGTGATGGGGGGAGTCACAATGAGCAGTTCTTC.

The chain recombines TRBV6-1 with TRBJ2-3, with D hard to call. The V end was cut by 7 bases, the J end by 0 bases, with 17 bases between. Germline CDR1 is MNHNS and CDR2 is SASEGT. The CDR3 runs 16 residues. The CDR3 DNA follows: TGTGCCAGCATTGAGTATGTCTCGCGCAGCACAGATACGCAGTATTTT. This codes for CASIEYVSRSTDTQYF.

The chain is built from TRBV11-2 and TRBJ2-7; D possibly matches TRBD1 or TRBD2 (6 bases each). The CDR3 runs 14 residues. Germline V gene lookup returns CDR1 SGHAT and CDR2 FQNNGV. V lost 6 bases and J lost 3, with 15 bases in between. The CDR3 nucleotides read TGTGCCAGCAGGGTGGGGGGCGCGATCTACGAGCAGTACTTC. As protein: CASRVGGAIYEQYF.

This chain joins TRBV2 and TRBJ2-6; D remains unclear. The germline gives CDR1 SNHLY, CDR2 FYNNEI. V was shortened by 0 bases and J by 2 bases, with 5 bases between the two germline ends. CDR3 size: 15 residues. This CDR3 is CASSEALPGANVLTF. CDR3 in DNA: TGTGCCAGCAGTGAAGCGCTTCCTGGGGCCAACGTCCTGACTTTC.

V and J are TRBV7-9 and TRBJ1-1, with D perhaps matching TRBD1 (6 bases). Germline-derived CDR1 and CDR2 are SEHNR and FQNEAQ (reference sequence). The CDR3 is made up of 16 amino acids. V gave up 5 bases and J gave up 4 bases, with 20 bases separating them. The CDR3 loop reads CASSAHPDSPGTEAFF. As DNA, the CDR3 is TGTGCCAGCAGCGCCCACCCGGACAGCCCCGGCACTGAAGCTTTCTTT.

This clone has only a few counts. The V gene is TRBV19, the J gene TRBJ2-7; maybe TRBD2 (6 bases). Germline CDR1 and CDR2: LNHDA and SQIVND (reference sequence). The CDR3 is 13 residues long. V lost 4 bases and J 0 bases, leaving 7 bases between the germline ends. DNA of the CDR3: TGTGCCAGTAGTAAGGACTACTCCTACGAGCAGTACTTC. It translates to CASSKDYSYEQYF.

The genes are TRBV11-3 and TRBJ2-1, with D hard to call. V dropped 5 bases and J dropped 6 bases, with 11 bases sitting between them. Germline V lookup: CDR1 SGHNT, CDR2 YENEEA. There are 13 residues in the CDR3. CDR3 coding DNA: TGTGCCAGCAGCCACACTACGGGCAATGAGCAGTTCTTC. Residues: CASSHTTGNEQFF.

The CDR3 DNA is TGTGCCAGCAGCTTTCAGGGGGTCTATTCCGGGGAGCTGTTTTTT. Translation: CASSFQGVYSGELFF. The genes are TRBV7-2 and TRBJ2-2; 7 bases fit TRBD1. Germline V gene data show CDR1 as SGHTA and CDR2 as FQGNSA. The CDR3 covers 15 residues. V shed 3 bases, J shed 6 bases, and the junction held 7 bases outside the gene matches.